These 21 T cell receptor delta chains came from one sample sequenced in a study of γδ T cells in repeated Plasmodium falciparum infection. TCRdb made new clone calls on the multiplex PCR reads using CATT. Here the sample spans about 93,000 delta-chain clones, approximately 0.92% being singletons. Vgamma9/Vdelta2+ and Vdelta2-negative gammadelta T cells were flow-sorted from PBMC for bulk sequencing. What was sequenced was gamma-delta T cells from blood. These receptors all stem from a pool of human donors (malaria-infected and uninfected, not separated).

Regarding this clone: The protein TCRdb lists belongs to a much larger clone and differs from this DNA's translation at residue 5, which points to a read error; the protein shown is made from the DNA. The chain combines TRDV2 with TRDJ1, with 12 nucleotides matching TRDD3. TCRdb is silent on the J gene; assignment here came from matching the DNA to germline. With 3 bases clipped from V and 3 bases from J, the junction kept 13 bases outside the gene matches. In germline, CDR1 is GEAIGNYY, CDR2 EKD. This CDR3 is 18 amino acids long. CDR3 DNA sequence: TGTGCCTGTGACGCCAAGGAGGCTGGGGGATACGCCTCCGATAAACTCATCTTT. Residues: CACDAKEAGGYASDKLIF.

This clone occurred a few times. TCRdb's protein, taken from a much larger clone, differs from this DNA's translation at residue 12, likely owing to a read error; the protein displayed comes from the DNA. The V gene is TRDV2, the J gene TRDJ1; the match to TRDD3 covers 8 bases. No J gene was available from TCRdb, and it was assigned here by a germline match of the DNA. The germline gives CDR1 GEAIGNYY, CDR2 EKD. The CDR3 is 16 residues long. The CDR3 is CACEQLGAPYTNKLIF. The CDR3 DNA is TGTGCCTGTGAGCAACTGGGGGCCCCGTACACCAATAAACTCATCTTT.

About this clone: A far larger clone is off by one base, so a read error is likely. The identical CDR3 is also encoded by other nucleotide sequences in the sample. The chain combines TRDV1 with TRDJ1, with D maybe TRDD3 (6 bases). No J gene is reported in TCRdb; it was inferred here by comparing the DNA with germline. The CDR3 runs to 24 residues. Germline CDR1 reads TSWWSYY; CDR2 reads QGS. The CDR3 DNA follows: TGTGCCCTTGGGGAACGGTCCTTCTCAAGATCCTGGGCTGGGGCCTCACTAAAAACCGATAAACTCATCTTT. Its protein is CALGERSFSRSWAGASLKTDKLIF.

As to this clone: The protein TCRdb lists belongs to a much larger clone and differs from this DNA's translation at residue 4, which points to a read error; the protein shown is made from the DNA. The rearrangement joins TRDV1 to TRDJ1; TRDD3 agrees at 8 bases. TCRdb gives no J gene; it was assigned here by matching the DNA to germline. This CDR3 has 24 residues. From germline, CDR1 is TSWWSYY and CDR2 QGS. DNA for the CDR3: TGTGCTCTTGAGGAAAAGAGTCCCCGCCCTCCTCCGTCGCATGGGGATACCCACACCGATAAACTCATCTTT. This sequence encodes CALEEKSPRPPPSHGDTHTDKLIF.

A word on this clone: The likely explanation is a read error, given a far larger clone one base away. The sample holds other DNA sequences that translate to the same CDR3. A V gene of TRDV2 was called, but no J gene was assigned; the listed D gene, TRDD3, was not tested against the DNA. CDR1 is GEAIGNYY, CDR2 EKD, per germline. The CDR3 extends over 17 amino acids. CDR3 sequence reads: CACDPLGDIGYTDKLIF. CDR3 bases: TGTGCCTGTGACCCTCTGGGGGATATCGGGTACACCGATAAACTAATCTTT.

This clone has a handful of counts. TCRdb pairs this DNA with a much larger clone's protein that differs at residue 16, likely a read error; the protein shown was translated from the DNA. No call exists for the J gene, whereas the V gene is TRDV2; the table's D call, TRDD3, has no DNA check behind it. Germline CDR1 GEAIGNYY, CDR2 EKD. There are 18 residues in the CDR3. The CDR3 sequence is CACDTGYWGTLLTNKFIF. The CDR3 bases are TGTGCCTGTGACACCGGCTACTGGGGGACGCTCCTGACCAATAAATTCATCTTT.

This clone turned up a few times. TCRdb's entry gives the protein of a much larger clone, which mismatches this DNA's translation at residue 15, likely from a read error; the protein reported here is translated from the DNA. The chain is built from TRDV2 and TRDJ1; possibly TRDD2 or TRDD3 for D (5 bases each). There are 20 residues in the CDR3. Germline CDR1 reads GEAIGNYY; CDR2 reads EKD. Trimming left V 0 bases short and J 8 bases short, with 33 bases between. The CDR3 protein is CACDTVNNSPTGVGGEKLIF. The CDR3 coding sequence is TGTGCCTGTGACACCGTTAATAACTCACCTACAGGTGTCGGCGGGGAAAAACTCATCTTT.

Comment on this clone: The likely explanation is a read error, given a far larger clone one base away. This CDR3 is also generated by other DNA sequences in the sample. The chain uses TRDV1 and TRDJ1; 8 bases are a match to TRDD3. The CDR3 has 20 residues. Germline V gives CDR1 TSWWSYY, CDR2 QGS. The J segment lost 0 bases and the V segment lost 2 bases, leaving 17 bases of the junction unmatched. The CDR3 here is CALGEGDTYGIRPYTDKLIF. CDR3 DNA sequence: TGTGCTCTTGGGGAAGGAGATACCTACGGGATACGACCATACACCGATAAACTCATCTTT.

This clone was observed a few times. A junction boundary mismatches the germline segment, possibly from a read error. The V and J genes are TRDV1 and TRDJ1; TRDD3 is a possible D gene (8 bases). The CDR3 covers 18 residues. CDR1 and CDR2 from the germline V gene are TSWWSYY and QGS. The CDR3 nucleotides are TGTGCTCTTATTCCTACGCTGGGGGACACCCTGTACACCGATAAGCTCATCTTT. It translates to CALIPTLGDTLYTDKLIF.

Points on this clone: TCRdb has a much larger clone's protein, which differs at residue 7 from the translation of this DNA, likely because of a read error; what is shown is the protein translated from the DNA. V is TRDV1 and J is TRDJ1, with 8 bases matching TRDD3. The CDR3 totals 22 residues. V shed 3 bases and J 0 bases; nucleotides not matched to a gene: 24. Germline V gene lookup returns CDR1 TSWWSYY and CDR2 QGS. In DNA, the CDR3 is TGTGCTCTTGGGGACGAACTCTCCTCCCGCACTGGCTGGGGGACGTACACCGATAAACTCATCTTT. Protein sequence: CALGDELSSRTGWGTYTDKLIF.

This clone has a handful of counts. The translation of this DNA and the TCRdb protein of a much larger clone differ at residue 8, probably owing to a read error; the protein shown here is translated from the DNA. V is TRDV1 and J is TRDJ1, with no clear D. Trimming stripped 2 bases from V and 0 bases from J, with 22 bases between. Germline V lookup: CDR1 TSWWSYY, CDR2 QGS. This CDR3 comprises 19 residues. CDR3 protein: CALGETWVPSGKYTDKLIF. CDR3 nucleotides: TGTGCTCTTGGGGAAACGTGGGTTCCCTCAGGGAAGTACACCGATAAACTCATCTTT.

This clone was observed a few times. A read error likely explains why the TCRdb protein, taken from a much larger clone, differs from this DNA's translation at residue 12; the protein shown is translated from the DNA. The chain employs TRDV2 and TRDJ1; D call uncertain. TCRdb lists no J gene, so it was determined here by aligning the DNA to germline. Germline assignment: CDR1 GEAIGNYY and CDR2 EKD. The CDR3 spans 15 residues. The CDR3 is CACDTGGSYTDELIF. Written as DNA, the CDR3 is TGTGCCTGTGACACCGGCGGGAGCTACACCGATGAACTCATCTTT.

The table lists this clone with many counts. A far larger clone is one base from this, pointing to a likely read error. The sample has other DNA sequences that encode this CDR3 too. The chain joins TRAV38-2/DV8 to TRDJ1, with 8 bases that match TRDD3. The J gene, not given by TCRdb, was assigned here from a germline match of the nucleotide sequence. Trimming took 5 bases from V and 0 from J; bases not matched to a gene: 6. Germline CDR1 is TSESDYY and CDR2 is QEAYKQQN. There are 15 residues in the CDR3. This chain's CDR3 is CAYSAGGPYTDKLIF. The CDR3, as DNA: TGTGCTTATAGCGCTGGGGGACCGTACACCGATAAACTCATCTTT.

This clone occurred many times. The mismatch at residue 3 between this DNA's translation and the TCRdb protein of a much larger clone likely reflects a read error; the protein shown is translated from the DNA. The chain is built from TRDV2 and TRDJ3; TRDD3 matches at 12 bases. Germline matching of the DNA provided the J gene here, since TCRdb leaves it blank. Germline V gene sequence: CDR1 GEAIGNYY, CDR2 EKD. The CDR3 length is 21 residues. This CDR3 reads CARDTGGLLGDTGWDTRQMFF. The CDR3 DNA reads TGTGCCCGTGACACCGGGGGACTACTGGGGGATACTGGCTGGGACACCCGACAGATGTTTTTC.

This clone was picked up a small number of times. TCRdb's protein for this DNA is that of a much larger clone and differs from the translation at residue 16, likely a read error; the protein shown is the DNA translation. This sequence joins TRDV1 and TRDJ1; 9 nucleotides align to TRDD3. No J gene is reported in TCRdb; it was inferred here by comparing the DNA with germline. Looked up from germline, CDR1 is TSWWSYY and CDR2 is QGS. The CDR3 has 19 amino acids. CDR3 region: CALGTTKRGYANHTDRLIF. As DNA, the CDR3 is TGTGCTCTTGGGACTACCAAGCGGGGATACGCCAATCACACCGATAGACTCATCTTT.

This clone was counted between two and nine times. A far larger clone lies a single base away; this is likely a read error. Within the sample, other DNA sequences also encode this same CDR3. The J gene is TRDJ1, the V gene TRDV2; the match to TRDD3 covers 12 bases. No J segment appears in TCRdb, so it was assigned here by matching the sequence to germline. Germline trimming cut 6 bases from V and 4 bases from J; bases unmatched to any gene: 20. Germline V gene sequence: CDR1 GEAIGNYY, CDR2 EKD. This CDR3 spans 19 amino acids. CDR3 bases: TGTGCCTGTAATGGCGTCCTGGGGGATACGAGCCTCGACAGCGATAAACTCATCTTT. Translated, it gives CACNGVLGDTSLDSDKLIF.

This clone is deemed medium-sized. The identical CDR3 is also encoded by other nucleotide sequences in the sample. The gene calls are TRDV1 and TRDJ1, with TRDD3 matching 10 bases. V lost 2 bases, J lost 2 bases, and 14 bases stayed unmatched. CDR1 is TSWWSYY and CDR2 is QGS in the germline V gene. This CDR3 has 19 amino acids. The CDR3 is CALGERMGDTHGGTDKLIF. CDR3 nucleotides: TGTGCTCTTGGGGAAAGGATGGGGGATACCCACGGCGGGACCGATAAACTCATCTTT.

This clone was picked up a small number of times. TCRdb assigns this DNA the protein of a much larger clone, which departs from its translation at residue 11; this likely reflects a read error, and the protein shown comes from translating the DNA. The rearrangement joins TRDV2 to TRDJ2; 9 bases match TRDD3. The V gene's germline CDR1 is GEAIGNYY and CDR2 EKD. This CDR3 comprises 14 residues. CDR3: CACDQLGEPARLFF. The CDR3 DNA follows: TGTGCCTGTGACCAACTGGGGGAACCCGCACGACTCTTCTTT.

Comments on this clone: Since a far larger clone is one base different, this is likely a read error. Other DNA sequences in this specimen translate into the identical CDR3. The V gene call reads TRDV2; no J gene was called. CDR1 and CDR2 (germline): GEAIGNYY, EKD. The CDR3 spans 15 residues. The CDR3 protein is CACGKVSSDTDKLIF. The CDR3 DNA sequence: TGTGCCTGCGGCAAGGTTAGTTCGGACACCGATAAACTAATCTTT.

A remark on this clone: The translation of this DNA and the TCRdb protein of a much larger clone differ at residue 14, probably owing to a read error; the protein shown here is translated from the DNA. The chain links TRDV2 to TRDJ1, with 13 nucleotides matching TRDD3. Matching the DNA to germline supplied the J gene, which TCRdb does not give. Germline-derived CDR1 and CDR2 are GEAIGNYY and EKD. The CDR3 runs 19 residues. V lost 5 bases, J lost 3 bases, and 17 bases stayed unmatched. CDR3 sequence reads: CACGPRDWGIRKYSDKLIF. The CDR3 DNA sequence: TGTGCCTGTGGACCACGAGACTGGGGGATACGTAAGTACTCCGATAAACTCATCTTT.

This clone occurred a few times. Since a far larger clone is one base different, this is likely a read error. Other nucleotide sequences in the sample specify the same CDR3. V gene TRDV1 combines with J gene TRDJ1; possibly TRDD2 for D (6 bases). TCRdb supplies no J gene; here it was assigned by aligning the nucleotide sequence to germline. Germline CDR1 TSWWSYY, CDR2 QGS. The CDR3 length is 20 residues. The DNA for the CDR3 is TGTGCCCTTGGGGACGGCTCCTTCCAAGCCTACTGGCTCTACACCGATAAACTCATCTTT. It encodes CALGDGSFQAYWLYTDKLIF.